A selection of T cell receptor beta chains follows, all from one sample in a study of T cell repertoires in cytomegalovirus infection. TCRdb independently ran MiXCR on the reads; one entry per CDR3 protein. This sample carries fewer than 200,000 distinct CDR3 sequences, approximately 15% of them seen once, and the ten largest clones take 20% to 30%. The sequencing sample was made of PBMCs. These receptor sequences come from a human donor in good health (CMV status not recorded). Some clones in this sample may be carry-over from other donors' samples. CDR3s include the opening cysteine and the closing phenylalanine or tryptophan. A D gene is named only where the DNA matches it firmly. Only part of the rows carry a size: once, few, many, or a class if the clone is expanded.

TRBV11-3	many	-	TRBJ2-2	CASREMDTGELFF	TGTGCCAGCAGGGAAATGGACACCGGGGAGCTGTTTTTT
TRBV29-1	-	-	TRBJ2-7	CSVVKFRGSYEQYF	TGCAGCGTTGTTAAGTTTCGGGGCTCCTACGAGCAGTACTTC
TRBV28	-	TRBD1	TRBJ1-6	CASSLVGQGGGSPLHF	TGTGCCAGCAGCCTCGTCGGACAGGGAGGGGGTTCACCCCTCCACTTT
TRBV2	few	-	TRBJ1-1	CASWGHRNTEAFF	TGTGCCAGCTGGGGACATCGGAACACTGAAGCTTTCTTT
TRBV19	many	TRBD1	TRBJ1-2	CASRGTGDYWHGYTF	TGTGCCAGTCGTGGGACAGGGGACTATTGGCATGGCTACACCTTC
TRBV4-3	many	TRBD2	TRBJ2-1	CASRLAGGNNEQFF	TGCGCCAGCAGACTAGCGGGAGGGAACAATGAGCAGTTCTTC
TRBV7-8	many	-	TRBJ1-1	CASSTRPGMNTEAFF	TGTGCCAGCAGCACTCGTCCGGGCATGAACACTGAAGCTTTCTTT
TRBV7-2	many	-	TRBJ2-7	CASSYPRGPGSSEQYF	TGTGCCAGCAGCTACCCTCGGGGGCCGGGCAGCAGCGAGCAGTACTTC
TRBV11-2	-	-	TRBJ1-2	CASSFGEGYGYTF	TGTGCCAGCAGCTTCGGGGAGGGCTATGGCTACACCTTC
TRBV7-2	many	-	TRBJ2-5	CASSSQSSLGQETQYF	TGTGCCAGCAGCTCCCAGTCTTCCCTTGGCCAAGAGACCCAGTACTTC
TRBV15	many	-	TRBJ2-2	CATSPTQGTPGELFF	TGTGCCACCAGCCCAACCCAGGGAACGCCCGGGGAGCTGTTTTTT
TRBV29-1	-	-	TRBJ1-2	CSVEGYTF	TGCAGCGTTGAGGGCTACACCTTC
TRBV6-5	-	-	TRBJ2-2	CASSLPYAGAEGGELFF	TGTGCCAGCAGTCTCCCTTATGCGGGGGCCGAGGGGGGGGAGCTGTTTTTT
TRBV7-6	many	-	TRBJ2-2	CASSLASGVTGELFF	TGTGCCAGCAGCTTAGCGTCCGGGGTTACCGGGGAGCTGTTTTTT
TRBV7-9	many	-	TRBJ1-1	CASSPRLSRVSTEAFF	TGTGCCAGCAGTCCTCGGTTGAGTAGGGTCTCTACTGAAGCTTTCTTT
TRBV28	-	-	TRBJ1-4	CASSGAAKKLFF	TGTGCCAGCAGTGGGGCCGCTAAAAAACTGTTTTTT
TRBV4-3	-	-	TRBJ1-2	CASSRSNSLHGYTF	TGCGCCAGCAGCCGAAGCAACAGTTTGCATGGCTACACCTTC
TRBV29-1	-	-	TRBJ2-7	CSVRRLGPYEQYF	TGCAGCGTTCGAAGACTAGGGCCATACGAGCAGTACTTC
TRBV2	many	TRBD2	TRBJ2-1	CASKLGLAGALEQFF	TGTGCCAGCAAGTTGGGACTAGCGGGGGCCCTTGAGCAGTTCTTC
TRBV5-1	-	-	TRBJ1-1	CASNPVSGGRAEAFF	TGCGCCAGCAACCCAGTCAGTGGCGGGCGCGCTGAAGCTTTCTTT
TRBV10-3	-	-	TRBJ1-4	CAISEGGSPNEKLFF	TGTGCCATCAGTGAGGGGGGCAGTCCCAATGAAAAACTGTTTTTT
TRBV7-3	many	-	TRBJ1-3	CASSLGADNSGNTIYF	TGTGCCAGCAGCTTAGGCGCGGACAACTCTGGAAACACCATATATTTT
TRBV5-6	-	TRBD1	TRBJ2-5	CASSGTGAEGETQYF	TGTGCCAGCAGCGGGACAGGGGCGGAAGGAGAGACCCAGTACTTC
TRBV7-9	many	-	TRBJ2-7	CASSLGTPYEQYF	TGTGCCAGCAGCTTAGGCACGCCCTACGAGCAGTACTTC
TRBV18	-	TRBD1	TRBJ2-5	CASSPGQVTTGIKTQYF	TGTGCCAGCTCCCCGGGACAGGTCACTACGGGGATAAAGACCCAGTACTTC
TRBV20-1	-	-	TRBJ2-1	CSARADPETSVLYNEQFF	TGCAGTGCTAGAGCCGACCCCGAAACTTCAGTACTCTACAATGAGCAGTTCTTC
TRBV7-3	many	-	TRBJ2-1	CASSPGRVTYNEQFF	TGTGCCAGCAGCCCGGGGCGGGTTACCTACAATGAGCAGTTCTTC
TRBV6-2/TRBV6-3	-	TRBD2	TRBJ2-1	CASSYGGRAEQFF	TGTGCCAGCAGTTATGGCGGGAGGGCGGAGCAGTTCTTC
TRBV6-5	many	-	TRBJ2-1	CASSYNTDNEQFF	TGTGCCAGCAGTTACAACACCGACAATGAGCAGTTCTTC
TRBV4-3	many	TRBD2	TRBJ2-1	CASSQATSGFPYNEQFF	TGCGCCAGCAGCCAAGCCACTAGCGGGTTCCCTTACAATGAGCAGTTCTTC
TRBV29-1	-	-	TRBJ1-1	CSVDKTGTQAFF	TGCAGCGTTGATAAAACCGGGACACAAGCTTTCTTT
TRBV28	few	-	TRBJ1-2	CASNILQNGYTF	TGTGCCAGCAACATTCTCCAAAATGGCTACACCTTC
TRBV10-2	-	TRBD2	TRBJ2-7	CASTRSSGAAYEQYF	TGCGCCAGCACTCGCTCTAGCGGGGCGGCCTACGAGCAGTACTTC
TRBV6-5	-	-	TRBJ2-7	CASSYQGIGYEQYF	TGTGCCAGCAGTTACCAGGGGATCGGCTACGAGCAGTACTTC
TRBV29-1	-	-	TRBJ1-1	CSVQNTEAFF	TGCAGCGTTCAGAACACTGAAGCTTTCTTT
TRBV6-2/TRBV6-3	-	TRBD2	TRBJ2-1	CASRLAGNNEQFF	TGTGCCAGCAGGCTAGCGGGAAACAATGAGCAGTTCTTC
TRBV19	many	-	TRBJ2-3	CASSPTRSFADTQYF	TGTGCCAGTAGTCCTACCAGGAGCTTCGCAGATACGCAGTATTTT
TRBV7-2	many	TRBD1	TRBJ2-7	CASSLKRTGHYEQYF	TGTGCCAGCAGCTTAAAAAGGACAGGGCACTACGAGCAGTACTTC
TRBV29-1	few	-	TRBJ1-2	CSVEDRQPGYTF	TGCAGCGTTGAAGACCGCCAGCCTGGCTACACCTTC
TRBV10-3	many	TRBD2	TRBJ2-7	CAISGLAGTSSEQYF	TGTGCCATCAGTGGACTAGCGGGGACCTCGAGCGAGCAGTACTTC
TRBV14	-	TRBD1	TRBJ1-4	CASSLGQALLLNEKLFF	TGTGCCAGCAGCCTAGGACAGGCCTTACTACTTAATGAAAAACTGTTTTTT
TRBV6-2/TRBV6-3	few	-	TRBJ1-1	CASIKQPNTEAFF	TGTGCCAGCATCAAACAGCCGAACACTGAAGCTTTCTTT
TRBV3-1	few	-	TRBJ2-2	CASSQISGNTGELFF	TGTGCCAGCAGCCAAATTAGCGGGAACACCGGGGAGCTGTTTTTT
TRBV19	-	-	TRBJ2-1	CASSAGSAYNEQFF	TGTGCCAGTAGTGCGGGCTCAGCCTACAATGAGCAGTTCTTC